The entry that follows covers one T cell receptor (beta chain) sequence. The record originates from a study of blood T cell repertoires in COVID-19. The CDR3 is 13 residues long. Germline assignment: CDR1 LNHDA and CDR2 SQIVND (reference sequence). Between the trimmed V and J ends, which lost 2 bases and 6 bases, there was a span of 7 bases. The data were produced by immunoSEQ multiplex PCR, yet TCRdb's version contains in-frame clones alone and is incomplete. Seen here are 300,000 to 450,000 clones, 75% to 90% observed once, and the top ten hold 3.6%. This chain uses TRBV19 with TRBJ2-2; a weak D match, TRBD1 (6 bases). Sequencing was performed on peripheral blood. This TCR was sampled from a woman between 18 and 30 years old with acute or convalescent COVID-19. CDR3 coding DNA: TGTGCCAGTAGTATACAGGGGTCCGGGGAGCTGTTTTTT. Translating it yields CASSIQGSGELFF.